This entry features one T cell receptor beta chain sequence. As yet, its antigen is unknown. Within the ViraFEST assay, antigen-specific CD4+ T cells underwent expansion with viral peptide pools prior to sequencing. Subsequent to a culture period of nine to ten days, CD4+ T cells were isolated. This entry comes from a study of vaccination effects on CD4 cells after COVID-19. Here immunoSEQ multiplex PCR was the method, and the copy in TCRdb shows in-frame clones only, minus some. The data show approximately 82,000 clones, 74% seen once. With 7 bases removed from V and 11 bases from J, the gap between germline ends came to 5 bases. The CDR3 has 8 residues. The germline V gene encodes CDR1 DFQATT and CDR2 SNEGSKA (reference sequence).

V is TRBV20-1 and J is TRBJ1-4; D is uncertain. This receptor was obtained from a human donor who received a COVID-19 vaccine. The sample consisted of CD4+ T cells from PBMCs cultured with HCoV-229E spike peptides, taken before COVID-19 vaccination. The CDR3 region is CSVGKLFF. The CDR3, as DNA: TGCAGTGTAGGGAAACTGTTTTTT.